Presented here are 8 T cell receptor beta chains from one specimen sequenced in a study of blood T cells in healthy people across ages. With a J-beta primer mix and a sample-barcoded 5' primer, a second PCR ran roughly 6 to 12 cycles. TCRdb itself ran the 5' RACE reads through MiXCR, one entry per CDR3 protein. The sample yields hundreds of thousands of distinct CDR3 sequences, 49% seen once. The source material was blood. Source of these receptors: a woman in her fifties or sixties in good health.

The chain employs TRBV7-2 and TRBJ2-7, with D hard to call. The CDR3 is made up of 14 amino acids. From germline, CDR1 is SGHTA and CDR2 FQGNSA. V was shortened by 1 base and J by 2 bases, with 9 bases between the two germline ends. The CDR3 DNA is TGTGCCAGCAGCTTAGTAAGCGTGACCTACGAGCAGTACTTC. It translates to CASSLVSVTYEQYF.

The chain has TRBV28 and TRBJ2-7, with 9 nucleotides matching TRBD1. CDR1 and CDR2 from the germline V gene are MDHEN and SYDVKM. The CDR3 loop spans 15 amino acids. After removal of 4 bases from V and 6 bases from J, the junction contained 10 bases not matched to a gene. This CDR3 is CASSSPGTGRCEQYF. The CDR3 DNA is TGTGCCAGCAGTTCTCCCGGGACAGGGAGGTGCGAGCAGTACTTC.

The V and J genes are TRBV7-2 and TRBJ2-3; 9 bases are shared with TRBD2. V lost 2 bases and J lost 6; bases outside the gene matches: 9. The CDR3 length is 16 residues. Germline V gene lookup returns CDR1 SGHTA and CDR2 FQGNSA. The CDR3 DNA reads as TGTGCCAGCAGCTTACTAGCGGGGTTTCCTCGGGATACGCAGTATTTT. Residues: CASSLLAGFPRDTQYF.

The V call is TRBV7-2, the J call TRBJ1-1, with 9 bases that match TRBD1. Germline V CDR1 and CDR2: SGHTA, FQGNSA. Trimming removed 5 bases from V and 8 bases from J; junction bases left unmatched: 6. This CDR3 comprises 13 residues. The CDR3 region is CASSQQGAVEAFF. The CDR3 DNA sequence: TGTGCCAGCAGCCAACAGGGGGCCGTCGAAGCTTTCTTT.

The gene calls are TRBV6-5 and TRBJ2-1; D is unclear. The germline V gene has CDR1 MNHEY and CDR2 SVGAGI. Trimming removed 0 bases from V and 0 bases from J, with 9 bases in between. This CDR3 has 16 amino acids. In DNA form, the CDR3 reads TGTGCCAGCAGTTACTCGTCCGCCCTCTCCTACAATGAGCAGTTCTTC. Amino acid sequence: CASSYSSALSYNEQFF.

This clonotype was counted many times. The rearrangement links TRBV18 to TRBJ2-7; TRBD2 agrees at 7 bases. The V gene's germline CDR1 is KGHSH and CDR2 LQKENI. CDR3 length equals 15 residues. V shed 0 bases and J 1 base; nucleotides not matched to a gene: 3. The CDR3, as DNA: TGTGCCAGCTCACCACCGGGAGGGGTATCCTACGAGCAGTACTTC. Translating gives CASSPPGGVSYEQYF. Based on the CDR3 plus reference TRBV18 and TRBJ2-7, the full variable domain is NAGVMQNPRHLVRRRGQEARLRCSPMKGHSHVYWYRQLPEEGLKFMVYLQKENIIDESGMPKERFSAEFPKEGPSILRIQQVVRGDSAAYFCASSPPGGVSYEQYFGPGTRLTVT.

In the case of this clonotype: At one of its ends the junction is not consistent with the germline gene, which may arise from a read error. The chain uses TRBV5-1 and TRBJ2-5, with 16 bases aligning to TRBD2. Looked up from germline, CDR1 is SGHRS and CDR2 is YFSETQ. This CDR3 spans 14 amino acids. CDR3 in amino acids: CASSWGLAGGTQYF. In DNA, the CDR3 is TGCGCCAGCAGCTGGGGACTAGCGGGGGGGACCCAATACTTC. Together with reference TRBV5-1 and TRBJ2-5, the CDR3 gives the full variable domain: KAGVTQTPRYLIKTRGQQVTLSCSPISGHRSVSWYQQTPGQGLQFLFEYFSETQRNKGNFPGRFSGRQFSNSRSEMNVSTLELGDSALYLCASSWGLAGGTQYFGPGTRLLVL.

This clonotype has just a few counts. The chain is built from TRBV4-2 and TRBJ2-5; D possibly corresponds to TRBD2 (5 bases). The CDR3 covers 16 residues. The V gene's germline CDR1 is LGHNA and CDR2 YNFKEQ. V was clipped by 1 base and J by 3 bases, with 15 bases between them. The CDR3 nucleotides are TGTGCCAGCAGCCAAGGTCCCGGGGATGGGGAAGAGACCCAGTACTTC. Translating it yields CASSQGPGDGEETQYF.